This TCR beta chain derives from a study of regulatory T cells in long-lasting Graves disease. General study points: TRBV28, TRBJ1-2 and TRBJ2-5 were favored in persistent disease. Lower TCR diversity was seen in persistent Graves' patients than in newly diagnosed ones.

Regarding time point: persistent/refractory GD, antithyroid drugs over 5 years with positive TRAb. With RNA extracted from PBMCs as input, the TCR library was made. From each patient, around 10 milliliters of peripheral blood was drawn and collected into an EDTA anticoagulant tube. Details on this clonotype: Its matching antigen is unknown.

Trimming removed 10 bases at V and 6 bases at J, with 13 bases between. The germline gives CDR1 LNHDA, CDR2 SQIVND (reference sequence). The CDR3 consists of 12 residues. Researchers made TCR beta libraries by using iRepertoire HTBI primers and running Arm-PCR on CDR3 regions. TCRdb re-called the multiplex PCR reads with MiXCR, one entry per CDR3 protein. Here the sample spans hundreds of thousands of distinct CDR3 sequences, around 30% being singletons. The clonotype was recovered from a female donor with Graves disease. The genes are TRBV19 and TRBJ2-1; the D gene is possibly TRBD2 (6 bases). The source material was peripheral blood mononuclear cells (PBMCs), sampled when the disease was refractory, from a patient treated with antithyroid drugs. The CDR3 DNA sequence: TGTGCCACCGGGACTCTTCTCAATGAGCAGTTCTTC. Encoded protein: CATGTLLNEQFF. The variable domain in full, completed from reference TRBV19 and TRBJ2-1, reads DGGITQSPKYLFRKEGQNVTLSCEQNLNHDAMYWYRQDPGQGLRLIYYSQIVNDFQKGDIAEGYSVSREKKESFPLTVTSAQKNPTAFYLCATGTLLNEQFFGPGTRLTVL.